A single sample is the source of the 4 T cell receptor beta chains below, sequenced in a study of shared clonotypes between healthy human individuals. Selected positively for CCR7 and CD45RO-negative, naive CD8 cells excluded terminally differentiated effector memory CD45RA+ cells. This table comes from immunoSEQ multiplex PCR, and its TCRdb copy is limited to in-frame clones, with some not included. The sample records hundreds of thousands of clones, about 96% being singletons. The specimen was naive CD8+ T cells sorted from blood. These TCRs come from a woman in her twenties or thirties in good health.

The CDR3 loop is CASSTDTLYGYTF. As DNA, the CDR3 is TGTGCCAGCAGTACGGACACCCTCTATGGCTACACCTTC. V usage is TRBV28 and J usage is TRBJ1-2; D might be TRBD1 (5 bases). V lost 5 bases and J 4 bases, leaving 11 bases between the germline ends. The CDR3 length is 13 residues. Germline V CDR1 and CDR2: MDHEN, SYDVKM.

The CDR3 loop is CASSFRVANEKLFF. The CDR3 bases are TGTGCCAGCAGTTTCCGGGTAGCTAATGAAAAACTGTTTTTT. J is TRBJ1-4 and V is TRBV28; D gene unclear. The length of the CDR3 is 14 residues. The germline V and J ends were trimmed by 3 bases and 3 bases, with 8 bases remaining between them. Germline V gene sequence: CDR1 MDHEN, CDR2 SYDVKM.

The chain has TRBV28 and TRBJ2-7, with unresolved D. The germline V and J ends were trimmed by 5 bases and 2 bases, with 7 bases remaining between them. This CDR3 region has 12 residues. Germline CDR1 and CDR2: MDHEN and SYDVKM. CDR3 protein: CASSPLAYEQYF. In nucleotides, the CDR3 is TGTGCCAGCAGTCCCCTGGCCTACGAGCAGTACTTC.

This rearrangement joins TRBV4-1 to TRBJ1-5; the D is unclear. Deletions cut 4 bases from V and 7 bases from J, with 17 bases between. Germline V gene sequence: CDR1 MGHRA, CDR2 YSYEKL. The CDR3 has 15 amino acids. CDR3 loop: CASSPDANPRQPQHF. The CDR3 DNA reads as TGCGCCAGCAGCCCTGACGCCAATCCTAGGCAGCCCCAGCATTTT.